The 13 T cell receptor beta chains below all came from one sample that was sequenced in a study of post-analysis software for immune sequencing data. Regarding the study as a whole: Relative to controls, patients had about five TRBV segments at higher frequency, with TRBV5-6, TRBV5-1 and TRBV20-1 among these.

These TCRs' antigens remain unknown. Prepared libraries of TCR beta cDNA carried unique molecular identifiers. One entry per CDR3 protein results from TCRdb running MiXCR on the PCR reads. The sample holds over 700,000 distinct CDR3 sequences, just under 30% seen once. Sequencing was carried out using blood. The receptor set was obtained from a girl aged 5 to 17 with multiple sclerosis.

The genes are TRBV4-3 and TRBJ1-2; no clear D gene. This CDR3 is built from 16 residues. Trimming pared 0 bases from V and 0 bases from J, leaving 11 bases between. Looked up from germline, CDR1 is LGHNA and CDR2 is YSLEER. The chain's CDR3 is CASSQERGRPNYGYTF. The DNA of the CDR3 is TGCGCCAGCAGCCAAGAACGTGGGCGACCTAACTATGGCTACACCTTC.

The table lists this clonotype with a few counts. The CDR3 coding sequence is TGTGCCAGCAGGTGGAGGGCGCGGAATTCACCCCTCCACTTT. Residues: CASRWRARNSPLHF. The V gene is TRBV27, the J gene TRBJ1-6; D is ambiguous. V gave up 6 bases and J gave up 7 bases, with 13 bases separating them. From germline, CDR1 is MNHEY and CDR2 SMNVEV (reference sequence). The CDR3 loop spans 14 amino acids.

This clonotype was seen more than once but under ten times. This chain connects TRBV2 to TRBJ1-6; a possible D gene is TRBD1 (6 bases). Per germline, CDR1 SNHLY and CDR2 FYNNEI. The CDR3 length is 15 residues. With 6 bases removed from V and 7 bases from J, the gap between germline ends came to 16 bases. The CDR3 reads CASSPRNQGNSPLHF. As DNA, the CDR3 is TGTGCCAGCAGCCCGCGAAACCAGGGGAATTCACCCCTCCACTTT.

The chain couples TRBV3-1 to TRBJ1-6, with 7 positions matching TRBD1. Germline CDR1 is LGHDT and CDR2 is YNNKEL (reference sequence). The CDR3 covers 13 residues. The V and J ends lost 1 base and 16 bases, in that order; junction bases with no gene match: 7. The CDR3 DNA sequence: TGTGCCAGCAGCCAAGGGGGGGACAGCCAGCTCCACTTT. Translating it yields CASSQGGDSQLHF.

This chain joins TRBV6-1 and TRBJ1-5, with unresolved D. The CDR3 spans 14 residues. Germline values: CDR1 MNHNS, CDR2 SASEGT. V was pared by 6 bases and J by 3 bases, with 12 bases between. The CDR3 nucleotides are TGTGCCAGCAGGTCTTGGCACAACAATCAGCCCCAGCATTTT. It encodes CASRSWHNNQPQHF.

As concerns this clonotype: This could be a read error, since a much larger clone is one nucleotide away. V and J are TRBV29-1 and TRBJ2-7; the match to TRBD2 covers 9 bases. This CDR3 region has 13 residues. CDR1 is SQVTM and CDR2 is ANQGSEA in the germline V gene. In nucleotides, the CDR3 is TGCAACGTTGAGGCGCGGGAGGGCTACGAGCAGTACTTC. Translation gives CNVEAREGYEQYF.

The rearrangement links TRBV20-1 to TRBJ2-1; D ambiguous. Germline V gene sequence: CDR1 DFQATT, CDR2 SNEGSKA (reference sequence). The CDR3 has 16 residues. Trimming shortened V by 2 bases and J by 5 bases, and 19 bases separated the two germline ends. The CDR3 loop reads CSARYGLVGPHNEQFF. The CDR3 coding sequence is TGCAGTGCTAGATACGGCCTAGTAGGGCCCCACAATGAGCAGTTCTTC.

This clonotype appeared a few times. V is TRBV29-1 and J is TRBJ1-1; 8 bases agree with TRBD1. The CDR3 covers 14 residues. The V and J ends lost 0 bases and 11 bases, in that order; junction bases with no gene match: 11. Germline-derived CDR1 and CDR2 are SQVTM and ANQGSEA. The CDR3 region is CSVEDGSGGGDAFF. The CDR3 DNA follows: TGCAGCGTTGAAGATGGTTCAGGGGGCGGTGACGCTTTCTTT.

The CDR3 reads CASSLIRGGEQYF. CDR3 nucleotides: TGTGCCAGCAGCCTTATACGGGGCGGCGAGCAGTACTTC. This sequence joins TRBV13 and TRBJ2-4, with D perhaps given as TRBD1 or TRBD2 (5 bases each). The J call may not be correct, given that the DNA end is closer to TRBJ2-7. The germline V gene encodes CDR1 PRHDT and CDR2 FYEKMQ (reference sequence). The CDR3 totals 13 residues.

This clonotype was picked up a small number of times. The chain employs TRBV7-9 and TRBJ2-3; TRBD1 is a possible D gene (6 bases). Deletions cut 1 base from V and 5 bases from J, with 16 bases between. Germline CDR1 is SEHNR and CDR2 is FQNEAQ (reference sequence). This CDR3 is built from 16 residues. The CDR3 bases are TGTGCCAGCAGCTTAGTAGGGACGGGACAAGGAGATACGCAGTATTTT. This codes for CASSLVGTGQGDTQYF.

This clonotype was seen a few times. V and J are TRBV4-1 and TRBJ2-1, with D uncertain. The germline V gene has CDR1 MGHRA and CDR2 YSYEKL. The CDR3 has 13 residues. V shed 1 base and J shed 9 bases, with 10 bases lying between them. The CDR3 spells CASSQAGGFEQFF. As DNA, the CDR3 is TGCGCCAGCAGCCAAGCTGGCGGATTTGAGCAGTTCTTC.

The V and J genes are TRBV28 and TRBJ2-7; 8 nucleotides align to TRBD1. V lost 7 bases and J lost 2; bases outside the gene matches: 7. This CDR3 is built from 14 residues. Germline V gives CDR1 MDHEN, CDR2 SYDVKM. The DNA for the CDR3 is TGTGCCAGCAAGGACGACAGGGGACCCTACGAGCAGTACTTC. It encodes CASKDDRGPYEQYF.

Points on this clonotype: This may stem from a read error, because a much larger clone lies one nucleotide away. This chain uses TRBV20-1 with TRBJ2-7; D not resolved. The CDR3 contains 10 residues. CDR1 DFQATT and CDR2 SNEGSKA come from the germline V gene (reference sequence). Trimming left V 6 bases short and J 7 bases short, with 10 bases between. CDR3: CSAFVDEQYF. The CDR3 coding sequence is TGCAGTGCCTTTGTCGATGAGCAGTACTTC.